The clone carrying this T cell receptor beta chain was counted only a few times. As yet, its antigen is unknown. The method was immunoSEQ multiplex PCR; TCRdb's version includes in-frame clones alone and lacks a portion of them. This sample has roughly 61,000 clones; just under 90% occur once, and the top ten carry approximately 2%. This sample stems from a study of OX40 agonist ivuxolimab in advanced cancers. Study-wide results and caveats: CD8+ T cells averaged more expanded clones than CD4+.

The receptor comes from an adult with an advanced solid tumor such as melanoma, head and neck, liver or kidney cancer. This specimen was CD4+ or CD8+ T cells sorted from blood, taken in a trial of the OX40 agonist ivuxolimab.

As DNA, the CDR3 is TGTGCCAGTAGTCCCCACACAGGGGACTCTGGGGCCAACGTCCTGACTTTC. Its protein product is CASSPHTGDSGANVLTF. The V call is TRBV19, the J call TRBJ2-6; the match to TRBD1 covers 7 bases. CDR3 size: 17 residues. The germline V gene encodes CDR1 LNHDA and CDR2 SQIVND (reference sequence). The ends lost 5 bases at V and 0 bases at J; junction bases unmatched: 7. Based on the CDR3 plus reference TRBV19 and TRBJ2-6, the full variable domain is DGGITQSPKYLFRKEGQNVTLSCEQNLNHDAMYWYRQDPGQGLRLIYYSQIVNDFQKGDIAEGYSVSREKKESFPLTVTSAQKNPTAFYLCASSPHTGDSGANVLTFGAGSRLTVL.